Below, 21 T cell receptor beta chains from the same sample are listed, as sequenced in a study of blood T cell repertoires in COVID-19. The table came from immunoSEQ multiplex PCR; TCRdb's copy has only in-frame clones and leaves some out. This table has approximately 79,000 clones, around 89% appearing once. Material for sequencing was peripheral blood. These receptors were collected from a man in his sixties with acute or convalescent COVID-19.

The chain couples TRBV7-6 to TRBJ2-5; possible D gene TRBD2, 5 bases. The CDR3 runs to 15 residues. Germline V lookup: CDR1 SGHVS, CDR2 FNYEAQ. Trimming cost V 1 base and J 1 base, with 10 bases left between them. CDR3 loop: CASSLVRAAQETQYF. The CDR3, as DNA: TGTGCCAGCAGCTTAGTCCGAGCGGCCCAAGAGACCCAGTACTTC.

The chain employs TRBV6-1 and TRBJ2-7; perhaps TRBD2 as D (6 bases). V lost 2 bases and J 3 bases, leaving 11 bases between the germline ends. The V gene's germline CDR1 is MNHNS and CDR2 SASEGT. This CDR3 has 14 residues. This CDR3 reads CASSESGRDYEQYF. CDR3 DNA: TGTGCCAGCAGTGAATCCGGGAGAGACTACGAGCAGTACTTC.

DNA for the CDR3: TGTGCCAGCAGCTTCACGCCCGGGGGGGACAGAAAGGAAAAACTGTTTTTT. It specifies CASSFTPGGDRKEKLFF. The rearrangement links TRBV5-4 to TRBJ1-4; 7 bases fit TRBD1. V shed 2 bases, J shed 8 bases, and the junction held 15 bases outside the gene matches. This CDR3 is built from 17 residues. CDR1 is SGHNT, CDR2 YYREEE, per germline (reference sequence).

This rearrangement joins TRBV4-1 to TRBJ1-4; D is possibly TRBD1 (6 bases). From germline, CDR1 is MGHRA and CDR2 YSYEKL. The CDR3 length is 15 residues. V lost 2 bases to trimming and J lost 5 bases, with 12 bases between them. The CDR3 spells CASSQSGHRNEKLFF. The CDR3 nucleotides are TGCGCCAGCAGCCAATCGGGACATCGGAATGAAAAACTGTTTTTT.

The rearrangement uses TRBV7-9 and TRBJ2-1; 11 positions agree with TRBD2. The CDR3 is made up of 15 amino acids. V shed 4 bases and J 3 bases; nucleotides not matched to a gene: 2. Germline assignment: CDR1 SEHNR and CDR2 FQNEAQ (reference sequence). The CDR3, as DNA: TGTGCCAGCAGCTCCGGACTAGCGGGCTACAATGAGCAGTTCTTC. Translating it yields CASSSGLAGYNEQFF.

This rearrangement joins TRBV6-5 to TRBJ1-4; D may be TRBD1 (5 bases). Per germline, CDR1 MNHEY and CDR2 SVGAGI. V lost 6 bases and J 8 bases, leaving 16 bases between the germline ends. This CDR3 has 14 amino acids. The CDR3: CASRKRGASEKLFF. The DNA for the CDR3 is TGTGCCAGCAGGAAAAGGGGCGCGAGCGAAAAACTGTTTTTT.

The V call is TRBV11-3, the J call TRBJ2-5, with 14 bases lining up with TRBD2. The CDR3 covers 16 residues. V dropped 5 bases and J dropped 5; count of bases not matched to a gene: 7. Germline V gene lookup returns CDR1 SGHNT and CDR2 YENEEA. The CDR3 here is CASSPGTSGGSETQYF. The CDR3 DNA reads as TGTGCCAGCAGCCCTGGGACTAGCGGGGGTTCGGAGACCCAGTACTTC.

The V and J genes are TRBV18 and TRBJ2-7, with D possibly being TRBD1 (6 bases). Trimming took off 2 bases at V and 2 bases at J, with 13 bases between the two ends. From germline, CDR1 is KGHSH and CDR2 LQKENI. The CDR3 consists of 15 residues. The CDR3 sequence: CASSPVRAGAYEQYF. In DNA form, the CDR3 reads TGTGCCAGCTCACCAGTCCGGGCAGGGGCCTACGAGCAGTACTTC.

The V gene is TRBV27, the J gene TRBJ2-7; 9 nucleotides agree with TRBD2. The ends lost 5 bases at V and 0 bases at J; junction bases unmatched: 2. The CDR3 extends over 14 amino acids. Germline V gene sequence: CDR1 MNHEY, CDR2 SMNVEV (reference sequence). DNA for the CDR3: TGTGCCAGCAGTCCGGGACTAGCCTCCTACGAGCAGTACTTC. It yields the protein CASSPGLASYEQYF.

This clone has only a few counts. V usage is TRBV5-1 and J usage is TRBJ2-2, with 10 bases fitting TRBD1. Germline V gene sequence: CDR1 SGHRS, CDR2 YFSETQ. Trimming cost V 4 bases and J 2 bases; bases outside gene matches: 5. This CDR3 is 16 amino acids long. CDR3 loop: CASSPWTGGNTGELFF. Here the CDR3 DNA reads TGCGCCAGCAGCCCCTGGACAGGGGGTAACACCGGGGAGCTGTTTTTT. Using reference TRBV5-1 and TRBJ2-2 for the parts outside the CDR3, the full variable domain is KAGVTQTPRYLIKTRGQQVTLSCSPISGHRSVSWYQQTPGQGLQFLFEYFSETQRNKGNFPGRFSGRQFSNSRSEMNVSTLELGDSALYLCASSPWTGGNTGELFFGEGSRLTVL.

The chain joins TRBV5-1 to TRBJ2-7; 10 nucleotides match TRBD1. Germline lookup yields CDR1 SGHRS and CDR2 YFSETQ. This CDR3 spans 14 amino acids. J lost 4 bases, V lost 6 bases, and 7 bases had no gene match. In DNA, the CDR3 is TGCGCCAGCACTGGCGGGACAGGGGAATACGAGCAGTACTTC. Its translation: CASTGGTGEYEQYF. Variable domain in full (rest from reference TRBV5-1 and TRBJ2-7): KAGVTQTPRYLIKTRGQQVTLSCSPISGHRSVSWYQQTPGQGLQFLFEYFSETQRNKGNFPGRFSGRQFSNSRSEMNVSTLELGDSALYLCASTGGTGEYEQYFGPGTRLTVT.

This rearrangement joins TRBV10-3 to TRBJ2-1; TRBD2 matches at 8 bases. Germline CDR1 is ENHRY and CDR2 is SYGVKD. J was trimmed by 6 bases and V by 7 bases; bases with no gene match: 5. The CDR3 totals 13 residues. CDR3: CAITVGTSNEQFF. In nucleotides, the CDR3 is TGTGCCATCACCGTCGGGACTAGCAATGAGCAGTTCTTC.

V and J are TRBV7-9 and TRBJ1-2; 7 bases agree with TRBD1. Trimming cost V 5 bases and J 2 bases; bases outside gene matches: 5. The CDR3 length is 14 residues. Germline V gene sequence: CDR1 SEHNR, CDR2 FQNEAQ (reference sequence). CDR3 protein: CASSLDRVNYGYTF. CDR3 in DNA: TGTGCCAGCAGCCTTGACAGGGTAAACTATGGCTACACCTTC.

V and J are TRBV7-8 and TRBJ2-3; TRBD2 aligns across 7 bases. Trimming at V came to 5 bases and at J to 1 base, leaving 12 bases not matched to a gene. This CDR3 region has 17 residues. Germline V lookup: CDR1 SGHVS, CDR2 FQNEAQ. CDR3 in DNA: TGTGCCAGCAGCCCGAGATTTGATGGGAGGGGCACAGATACGCAGTATTTT. Translating it yields CASSPRFDGRGTDTQYF. The full variable domain, its missing parts supplied by reference TRBV7-8 and TRBJ2-3, is GAGVSQSPRYKVAKRGQDVALRCDPISGHVSLFWYQQALGQGPEFLTYFQNEAQLDKSGLPSDRFFAERPEGSVSTLKIQRTQQEDSAVYLCASSPRFDGRGTDTQYFGPGTRLTVL.

This clone appeared once. V gene TRBV25-1 combines with J gene TRBJ1-2, with D uncertain. This CDR3 region has 13 residues. Germline V CDR1 and CDR2: MGHDK, SYGVNS. The V and J ends lost 0 bases and 6 bases respectively, with 8 bases between them. Here the CDR3 DNA reads TGTGCCAGCAGTGAATATCCAGTCAATGGCTACACCTTC. Protein sequence: CASSEYPVNGYTF.

V gene TRBV30 combines with J gene TRBJ2-7, with D tentatively TRBD1 (6 bases). There are 13 residues in the CDR3. CDR1 is GTSNPN and CDR2 is SVGIG in the germline V gene (reference sequence). The V end lost 3 bases, the J end lost 2 bases, and 11 bases lay between the germline ends. CDR3 nucleotide sequence: TGTGCCTGGAGAGGGACACTCACCTACGAGCAGTACTTC. As protein: CAWRGTLTYEQYF.

This clone was seen just once. The chain uses TRBV29-1 and TRBJ2-1, with 8 bases identical to TRBD1. Unmatched junction bases numbered 6, after V lost 0 bases and J lost 8 bases. The germline V gene encodes CDR1 SQVTM and CDR2 ANQGSEA. The CDR3 loop spans 14 amino acids. DNA for the CDR3: TGCAGCGTTGAAGAGAACAGGGGGTCTTATGAGCAGTTCTTC. The encoded protein is CSVEENRGSYEQFF.

The chain recombines TRBV19 with TRBJ2-1, with TRBD2 identical over 11 bases. In germline, CDR1 is LNHDA, CDR2 SQIVND (reference sequence). V shed 7 bases, J shed 13 bases, and the junction held 6 bases outside the gene matches. This CDR3 is 12 amino acids long. Here the CDR3 reads CASTGLAGDQFF. CDR3 nucleotide sequence: TGTGCCAGTACAGGACTAGCGGGTGATCAGTTCTTC.

The chain carries TRBV5-1 and TRBJ2-7, with D hard to call. CDR3 length: 14 amino acids. The germline V gene encodes CDR1 SGHRS and CDR2 YFSETQ. V lost 2 bases and J 1 base, leaving 10 bases between the germline ends. Here the CDR3 DNA reads TGCGCCAGCAGCTTTGGCGACAAGTCCTACGAGCAGTACTTC. It yields the protein CASSFGDKSYEQYF.

This chain links TRBV19 with TRBJ1-6; D is possibly TRBD1 (5 bases). The ends were cut back, 5 bases at V and 5 bases at J, with 16 bases in the middle. This CDR3 is 16 amino acids long. Germline lookup yields CDR1 LNHDA and CDR2 SQIVND (reference sequence). The CDR3 reads CASSPLQGANNSPLHF. As DNA, the CDR3 is TGTGCCAGTAGTCCACTGCAGGGTGCGAATAATTCACCCCTCCACTTT. The complete variable domain, with remaining parts taken from reference TRBV19 and TRBJ1-6, reads DGGITQSPKYLFRKEGQNVTLSCEQNLNHDAMYWYRQDPGQGLRLIYYSQIVNDFQKGDIAEGYSVSREKKESFPLTVTSAQKNPTAFYLCASSPLQGANNSPLHFGNGTRLTVT.

The chain joins TRBV10-3 to TRBJ2-3; TRBD2 matches at 14 bases. There are 17 residues in the CDR3. The V segment lost 6 bases and the J segment 0 bases; nucleotides outside the gene matches: 5. Looked up from germline, CDR1 is ENHRY and CDR2 is SYGVKD. The CDR3 DNA reads TGTGCCATCAGAGGGACTAGCGGGGGATCTAGCACAGATACGCAGTATTTT. Its protein is CAIRGTSGGSSTDTQYF.